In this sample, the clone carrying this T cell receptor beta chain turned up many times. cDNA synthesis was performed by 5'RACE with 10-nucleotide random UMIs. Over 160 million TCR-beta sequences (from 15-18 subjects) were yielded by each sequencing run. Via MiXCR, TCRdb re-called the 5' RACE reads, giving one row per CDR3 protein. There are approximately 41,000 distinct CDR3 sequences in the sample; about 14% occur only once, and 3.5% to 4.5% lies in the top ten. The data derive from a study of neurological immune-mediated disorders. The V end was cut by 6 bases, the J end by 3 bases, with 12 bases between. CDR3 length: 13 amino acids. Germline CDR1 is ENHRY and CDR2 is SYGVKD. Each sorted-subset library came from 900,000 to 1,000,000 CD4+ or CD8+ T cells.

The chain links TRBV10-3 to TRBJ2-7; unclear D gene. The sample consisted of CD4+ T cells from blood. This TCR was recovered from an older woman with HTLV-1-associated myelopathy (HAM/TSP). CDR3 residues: CAIRTGDSYEQYF. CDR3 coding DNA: TGTGCCATCAGGACGGGTGATAGCTACGAGCAGTACTTC.